The TCR beta chain under discussion was sequenced for a study of naive and memory T cell subsets. Study results and caveats: Possibly reflecting memory cells re-expressing CD45RA, a few larger clonotypes occurred in naive repertoires, especially CD8. Naive and memory repertoire findings lacked a ground truth for validation.

Points on this clonotype: Antigen: not known.

Both TRBC1 and TRBC2 were covered by a beta constant-region primer of two equimolar oligonucleotides. Nested alpha and beta constant-region primers with the SP2 primer drove four PCR rounds on ligated cDNA. The cDNA 3' end received a ligated single-stranded oligonucleotide carrying the SP2 primer and a 12-nucleotide UMI. Each CDR3 protein gets one entry after TCRdb re-called the UMI-ligation and nested PCR reads with MiXCR. Among roughly 83,000 distinct CDR3 sequences listed, 10% to 12% were seen once. J was trimmed by 2 bases and V by 1 base; bases with no gene match: 6. The CDR3 contains 16 residues. Germline CDR1 and CDR2: LGHNA and YNFKEQ.

The clonotype comes from a human donor in good health. The V call is TRBV4-2, the J call TRBJ1-2, with 8 bases matching TRBD1. The specimen was naive CD4+ T cells from blood. CDR3 loop: CASSQAPRTGNYGYTF. Written as DNA, the CDR3 is TGTGCCAGCAGCCAAGCCCCCCGGACAGGGAACTATGGCTACACCTTC.